The 11 T cell receptor beta chains given below trace back to one sample, sequenced in a study of graft-versus-host responses after intestinal transplantation. Profiled with immunoSEQ multiplex PCR; TCRdb holds only in-frame clones, not every one. The sample lists some 45,000 clones, about 95% occurring once. The sequencing used PBMCs, collected around 330 days after intestinal transplant. These receptors were taken from a human patient who received an intestinal transplant, so some T cells may come from the graft donor.

The V and J genes are TRBV5-4 and TRBJ2-7; either TRBD1 or TRBD2 may supply D (5 bases each). The V end was cut by 4 bases, the J end by 2 bases, with 13 bases between. The length of the CDR3 is 14 residues. Germline lookup yields CDR1 SGHNT and CDR2 YYREEE (reference sequence). The chain's CDR3 is CASSPGTRAYEQYF. The CDR3 DNA reads TGTGCCAGCAGCCCCGGGACCCGGGCCTACGAGCAGTACTTC.

J is TRBJ2-7 and V is TRBV30; TRBD2 agrees at 12 bases. Trimming removed 8 bases from V and 0 bases from J; junction bases left unmatched: 11. The CDR3 spans 16 residues. Per the germline V gene, CDR1 is GTSNPN and CDR2 is SVGIG (reference sequence). This CDR3 reads CAAGLAGYISSYEQYF. The CDR3 nucleotides read TGTGCCGCGGGACTAGCGGGCTACATCAGCTCCTACGAGCAGTACTTC.

This chain joins TRBV25-1 and TRBJ2-3; D ambiguous. In germline, CDR1 is MGHDK, CDR2 SYGVNS. The CDR3 covers 14 residues. The ends were cut back, 4 bases at V and 0 bases at J, with 8 bases in the middle. The CDR3 bases are TGTGCCAGCAGTGGTGGGATTAGCACAGATACGCAGTATTTT. Translated: CASSGGISTDTQYF.

The chain has TRBV7-9 and TRBJ2-5, with 7 bases fitting TRBD2. This CDR3 has 15 residues. V shed 2 bases, J shed 2 bases, and the junction held 5 bases outside the gene matches. In germline, CDR1 is SEHNR, CDR2 FQNEAQ (reference sequence). The CDR3 DNA is TGTGCCAGCAGCTTAACCCCGCGGGGGCAAGAGACCCAGTACTTC. It is translated as CASSLTPRGQETQYF.

This clone was detected once. Other DNA sequences within the sample encode an identical CDR3. This chain uses TRBV6-1 with TRBJ2-3; the match to TRBD2 covers 10 bases. The CDR3 has 16 amino acids. Germline values: CDR1 MNHNS, CDR2 SASEGT. Losses at the gene ends were 2 bases for V and 1 base for J; bases not matched to a gene: 3. CDR3 residues: CASSELAGGRTDTQYF. The CDR3 DNA sequence: TGTGCCAGCAGTGAATTAGCGGGGGGCCGCACAGATACGCAGTATTTT.

The chain uses TRBV6-4 and TRBJ2-3; perhaps TRBD2 as D (6 bases). Germline loops: CDR1 MRHNA, CDR2 SNTAGT. The CDR3 covers 16 residues. Trimming removed 3 bases at V and 0 bases at J, with 13 bases between. The CDR3 DNA is TGTGCCAGCAGTGATAAAGGCGGGGTCAGCACAGATACGCAGTATTTT. Protein: CASSDKGGVSTDTQYF.

This sequence joins TRBV4-1 and TRBJ2-2; 9 bases line up with TRBD2. J gave up 4 bases and V 0 bases, and 6 bases lay outside the gene matches. The CDR3 length is 17 residues. Germline lookup yields CDR1 MGHRA and CDR2 YSYEKL. CDR3 DNA sequence: TGCGCCAGCAGCCAAGATAGCGGGAGAGCCCGCACCGGGGAGCTGTTTTTT. This codes for CASSQDSGRARTGELFF.

The V call is TRBV6-1, the J call TRBJ1-1; D not resolved. The V gene lost 4 bases and the J gene lost 2 bases, with 8 bases spanning the gap. The V gene's germline CDR1 is MNHNS and CDR2 SASEGT. The length of the CDR3 is 13 residues. The CDR3 nucleotides read TGTGCCAGCAGTGCCCGATATAACACTGAAGCTTTCTTT. Translated, it gives CASSARYNTEAFF.

V is TRBV9 and J is TRBJ2-5, with TRBD2 identical over 14 bases. Germline trimming cut 0 bases from V and 5 bases from J; bases unmatched to any gene: 6. Germline-derived CDR1 and CDR2 are SGDLS and YYNGEE. The length of the CDR3 is 17 residues. The CDR3 DNA is TGTGCCAGCAGCGTAGGACTAGCGGGAGGGCTTGGGGAGACCCAGTACTTC. Translating gives CASSVGLAGGLGETQYF.

The chain joins TRBV19 to TRBJ2-3; TRBD1 matches at 7 bases. CDR1 and CDR2 (germline): LNHDA, SQIVND (reference sequence). The V segment lost 7 bases and the J segment 2 bases; nucleotides outside the gene matches: 6. CDR3 length: 14 residues. The CDR3 DNA reads TGTGCCAGTACCCAGGACAGGCTCACAGATACGCAGTATTTT. It yields the protein CASTQDRLTDTQYF.

This chain uses TRBV5-1 with TRBJ2-1; 7 nucleotides match TRBD1. This CDR3 has 15 residues. Per germline, CDR1 SGHRS and CDR2 YFSETQ. With 0 bases clipped from V and 4 bases from J, the junction kept 4 bases outside the gene matches. The CDR3 bases are TGCGCCAGCAGCTTGGGACAGGGTGCTTACAATGAGCAGTTCTTC. Translation gives CASSLGQGAYNEQFF.